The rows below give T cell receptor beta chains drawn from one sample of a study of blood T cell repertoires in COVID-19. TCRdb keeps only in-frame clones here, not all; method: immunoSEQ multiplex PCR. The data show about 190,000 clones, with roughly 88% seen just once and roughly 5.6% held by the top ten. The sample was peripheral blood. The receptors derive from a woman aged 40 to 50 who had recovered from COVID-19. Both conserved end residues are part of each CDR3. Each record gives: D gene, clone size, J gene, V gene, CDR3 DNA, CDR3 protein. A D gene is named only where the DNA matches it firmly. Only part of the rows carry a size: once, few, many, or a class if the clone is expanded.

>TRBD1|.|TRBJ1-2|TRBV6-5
TGTGCCAGCGCCAAGGTCCGGGACAGGGACTATGGCTACACCTTC
CASAKVRDRDYGYTF
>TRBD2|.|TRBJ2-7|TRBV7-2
TGTGCCAGCAGCTTAGGATCTAGCGGAGTATACGAGCAGTACTTC
CASSLGSSGVYEQYF
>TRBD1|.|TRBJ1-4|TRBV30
TGTGCCTGGAGTTCCGGGACAGTAAATGAAAAACTGTTTTTT
CAWSSGTVNEKLFF
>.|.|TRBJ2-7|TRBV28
TGTGCCAGCAGGGCTCCGGACAGCATCGTGCCCTACGAGCAGTACTTC
CASRAPDSIVPYEQYF
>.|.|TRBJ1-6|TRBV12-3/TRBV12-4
TGTGCCAGCAGTTATAGCGGTTCACCCCTCCACTTT
CASSYSGSPLHF
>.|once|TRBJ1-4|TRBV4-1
TGCGCCAGCAGCCAAGATGGTCGGGGATCGAATGAAAAACTGTTTTTT
CASSQDGRGSNEKLFF
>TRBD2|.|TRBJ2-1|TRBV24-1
TGTGCCACCAGTAGTAGCGGGAGGGCCCATGAGCAGTTCTTC
CATSSSGRAHEQFF
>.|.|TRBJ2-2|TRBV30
TGTGCCTGGAGTGTACGAAACCGGCTTGGAGGCGGGGAGCTGTTTTTT
CAWSVRNRLGGGELFF
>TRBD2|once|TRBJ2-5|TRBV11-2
TGTGCCAGCAGTCCGGGGGGTGGATGGGAGACCCAGTACTTC
CASSPGGGWETQYF
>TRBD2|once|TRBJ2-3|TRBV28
TGTGCCAGCAATCCTAGCGGAAGTAGCACAGATACGCAGTATTTT
CASNPSGSSTDTQYF
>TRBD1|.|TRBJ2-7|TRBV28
TGTGCCAGCAGTTACAGGGGGAACGAGCAGTACTTC
CASSYRGNEQYF
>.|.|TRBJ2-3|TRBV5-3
TGTGCCAGAAGCCAATACCTCACGGGACAAAGAAACACAGATACGCAGTATTTT
CARSQYLTGQRNTDTQYF
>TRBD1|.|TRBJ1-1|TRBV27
TGTGCCAGCAGTTTCCTGGTCCAGGGGGCGATAGCTTTCTTT
CASSFLVQGAIAFF
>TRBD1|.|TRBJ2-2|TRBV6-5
TGTGCCAGCAGTTACAGGGAACAGGGGTGGACCGGGGAGCTGTTTTTT
CASSYREQGWTGELFF
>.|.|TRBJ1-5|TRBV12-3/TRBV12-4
TGTGCCAGCAGTTTAGTAGAAGATCAGCCCCAGCATTTT
CASSLVEDQPQHF
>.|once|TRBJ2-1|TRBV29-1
TGCAGCGTTGAACGTTTAGGGGGAAAGTCCAATGAGCAGTTCTTC
CSVERLGGKSNEQFF
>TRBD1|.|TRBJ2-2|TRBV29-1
TGCAGCGCTGAGACAGGGGGCTTGGGGGAGCTGTTTTTT
CSAETGGLGELFF
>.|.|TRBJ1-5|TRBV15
TGTGCCACCAGCGAGGGAACCAATCAGCCCCAGCATTTT
CATSEGTNQPQHF
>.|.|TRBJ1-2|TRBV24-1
TGTGCCACCAGTGTCCCCCCAGCAGGGGCTGAAGGTGGCTACACCTTC
CATSVPPAGAEGGYTF
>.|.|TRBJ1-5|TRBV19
TGTGCCAGTAGTATTCAGGGTCTTAGCAATCAGCCCCAGCATTTT
CASSIQGLSNQPQHF
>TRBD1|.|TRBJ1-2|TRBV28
TGTGCCAGCAGTACTACAGGGGCGACGAACTATGGCTACACCTTC
CASSTTGATNYGYTF
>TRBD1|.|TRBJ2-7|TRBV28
TGTGCCAGCAGTTTAGGACAGGGCGGCGAGCAGTACTTC
CASSLGQGGEQYF
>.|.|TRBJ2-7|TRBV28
TGTGCCAGCAGTTTATTTATAACTAGACGTCCGGGTGGCGAGCAGTACTTC
CASSLFITRRPGGEQYF
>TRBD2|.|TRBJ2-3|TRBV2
TGTGCCAGCAGTGAAAGTGGTCTAGCGGGGCTTTTT
CASSESGLAGLF
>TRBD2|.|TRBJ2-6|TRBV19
TGTGCCAGTAGTTTGGGACTAGCGGGCGTCTCTGGGGCCAACGTCCTGACTTTC
CASSLGLAGVSGANVLTF
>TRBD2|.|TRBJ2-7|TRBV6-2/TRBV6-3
TGTGCCAGCAGTTACGTCCCGGGACTAGCGGGAGAGGACGAGCAGTACTTC
CASSYVPGLAGEDEQYF
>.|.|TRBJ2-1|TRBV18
TGTGCCAGCACGGGGGTTGCGGACAATGAGCAGTTCTTC
CASTGVADNEQFF
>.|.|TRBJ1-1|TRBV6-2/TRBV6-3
TGTGCCAGCAGTCCCAATGGCCAGGGCGAACCTTTCTTT
CASSPNGQGEPFF
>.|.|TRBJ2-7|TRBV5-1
TGCGCCAGCCGCCCGGGCGGAGGGTCCTACGAGCAGTACTTC
CASRPGGGSYEQYF
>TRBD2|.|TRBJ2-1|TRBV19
TGTGCCAGTAGTATTGACGGGACTAGCTACAATGAGCAGTTCTTC
CASSIDGTSYNEQFF
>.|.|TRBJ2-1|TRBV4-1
TGCGCCAGCAGCCAAGGACGACTGTTTGGCTACAATGAGCAGTTCTTC
CASSQGRLFGYNEQFF
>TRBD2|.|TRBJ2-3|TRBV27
TGTGCCAGCAGTTTAAAGCGAGGGAGGGCCACAGATACGCAGTATTTT
CASSLKRGRATDTQYF
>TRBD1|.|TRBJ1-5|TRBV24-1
TGTGCCACCAGCGATAGGGCGGACAGGGCTAATCAGCCCCAGCATTTT
CATSDRADRANQPQHF
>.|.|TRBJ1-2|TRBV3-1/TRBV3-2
TGTGCCAGCAGCGAAGACAGATCAGCTAACTATGGCTACACCTTC
CASSEDRSANYGYTF
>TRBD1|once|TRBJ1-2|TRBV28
TGTGCCAGCAGCCGGGGGACAGGGATTAACTATGGCTACACCTTC
CASSRGTGINYGYTF
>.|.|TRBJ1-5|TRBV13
TGTGCCAGCAGCTTAGGGGCCAATCAGCCCCAGCATTTT
CASSLGANQPQHF
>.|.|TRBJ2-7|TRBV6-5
TGTGCCAGCAGAAGCGATCGGTACGAGCAGTACTTC
CASRSDRYEQYF
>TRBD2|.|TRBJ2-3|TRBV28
TGTGCCAGCAGTTTAGGGACTAGCGCCACAGATACGCAGTATTTT
CASSLGTSATDTQYF
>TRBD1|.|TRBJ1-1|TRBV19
TGTGCCAGTAGTATCAGTGGGGGACAGGGCGGCACTGAAGCTTTCTTT
CASSISGGQGGTEAFF
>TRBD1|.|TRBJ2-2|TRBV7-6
TGTGCCAGCAGCTCAGGGGACAGATGGACCGGGGAGCTGTTTTTT
CASSSGDRWTGELFF
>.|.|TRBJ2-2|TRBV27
TGTGCCAGCAGTCCCCAAAACACCGGGGAGCTGTTTTTT
CASSPQNTGELFF
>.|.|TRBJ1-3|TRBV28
TGTGCCAGCAGTTTATACGGCAGGGGTGGAAACACCATATATTTT
CASSLYGRGGNTIYF
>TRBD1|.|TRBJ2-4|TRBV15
TGTGCCACCAGCAGAGAGGGTGGACAGGGGGATGCTAAAGCCAAAAACATTCAGTACTTC
CATSREGGQGDAKAKNIQYF
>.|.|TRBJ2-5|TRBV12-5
TGTGCTAGTGGTCTTTGGCAGGAGACCCAGTACTTC
CASGLWQETQYF
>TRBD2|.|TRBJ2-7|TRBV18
TGTGCCAGCTCACCACCGGGAGCGGGAGGTGAAAACGAGCAGTACTTC
CASSPPGAGGENEQYF
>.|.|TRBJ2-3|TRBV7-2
TGTGCCAGCAGCTTGGGAGGACCTACGCAGTATTTT
CASSLGGPTQYF
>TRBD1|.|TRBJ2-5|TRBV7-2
TGTGCCAGCAGCTTTAAGGGGGCTCACCAAGAGACCCAGTACTTC
CASSFKGAHQETQYF
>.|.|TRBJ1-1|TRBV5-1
TGCGCCAGCAGCCCGAAGACATATATGAACACTGAAGCTTTCTTT
CASSPKTYMNTEAFF
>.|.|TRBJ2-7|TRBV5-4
TGTGCCAGCAGCTTGGCGGGACTCGCCTACGAGCAGTACTTC
CASSLAGLAYEQYF
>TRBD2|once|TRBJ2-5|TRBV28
TGTGCCAGCAGTTTAAAGCGGGAGTTAGTAGAGACCCAGTACTTC
CASSLKRELVETQYF
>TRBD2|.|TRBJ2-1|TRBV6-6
TGTGCCAGCAGGGCCGCCGGGACTAGCGGATACAATGAGCAGTTCTTC
CASRAAGTSGYNEQFF
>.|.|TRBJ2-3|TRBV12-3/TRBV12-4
TGTGCCAGCAGTTTTCGGGGGACAGATACGCAGTATTTT
CASSFRGTDTQYF
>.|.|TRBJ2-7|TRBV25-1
TGTGCCAGCAGTGAATCCTCAGACATCTACGAGCAGTACTTC
CASSESSDIYEQYF
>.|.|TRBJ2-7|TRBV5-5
TGTGCCAGCAGCTTTAACAGCCAGTCCTACGAGCAGTACTTC
CASSFNSQSYEQYF
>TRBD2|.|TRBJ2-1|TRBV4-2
TGTGCCAGCAGCCGGAACCCGGGACTAGCGGGAGAAACCTACAATGAGCAGTTCTTC
CASSRNPGLAGETYNEQFF
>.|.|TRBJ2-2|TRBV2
TGTGCCAGCAGAATACGAGAGAACACCGGGGAGCTGTTTTTT
CASRIRENTGELFF
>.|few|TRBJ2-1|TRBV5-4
TGTGCCAGCAGCTTGGTGGCAGGGAGGTCTTTGAATGAGCAGTTCTTC
CASSLVAGRSLNEQFF
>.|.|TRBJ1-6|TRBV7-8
TGTGCCAGCAGCTTAGTGGGGGGGGGTGGTGATTCACCCCTCCACTTT
CASSLVGGGGDSPLHF
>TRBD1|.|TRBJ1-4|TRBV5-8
TGTGCCAGCAGATTGCCGGGGACAGGGGATGAAAAACTGTTTTTT
CASRLPGTGDEKLFF
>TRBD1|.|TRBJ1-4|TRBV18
TGTGCCAGCTCCTACGGACAGGATGAAAAACTGTTTTTT
CASSYGQDEKLFF